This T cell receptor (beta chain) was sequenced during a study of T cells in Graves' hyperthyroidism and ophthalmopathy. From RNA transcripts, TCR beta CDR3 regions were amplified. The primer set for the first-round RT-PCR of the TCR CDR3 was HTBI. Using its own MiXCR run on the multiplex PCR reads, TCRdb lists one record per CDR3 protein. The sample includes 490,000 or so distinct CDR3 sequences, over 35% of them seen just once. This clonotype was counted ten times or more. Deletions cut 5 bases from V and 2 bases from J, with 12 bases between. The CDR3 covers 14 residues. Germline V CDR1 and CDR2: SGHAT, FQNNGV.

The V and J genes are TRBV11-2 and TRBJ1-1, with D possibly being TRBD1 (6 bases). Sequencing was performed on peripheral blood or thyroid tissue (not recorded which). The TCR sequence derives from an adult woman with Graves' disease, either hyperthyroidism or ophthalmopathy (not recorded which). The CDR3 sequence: CASSPTGSNTEAFF. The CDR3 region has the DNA TGTGCCAGCAGCCCCACAGGGAGCAACACTGAAGCTTTCTTT.